Below, 29 T cell receptor beta chains from the same sample are listed, as sequenced in a study of OX40 agonist ivuxolimab in advanced cancers. Sequencing was performed with immunoSEQ multiplex PCR; in TCRdb, only in-frame clones are kept and a portion is missing. Among roughly 69,000 clones, 80% to 95% were seen once, and the ten largest hold approximately 1.1%. The sample consisted of CD4+ or CD8+ T cells sorted from blood, taken in a trial of the OX40 agonist ivuxolimab. The receptors were sampled from an adult with an advanced solid tumor such as melanoma, head and neck, liver or kidney cancer.

The chain has TRBV11-2 and TRBJ2-2; D is unclear. Trimming removed 3 bases from V and 7 bases from J, with 9 bases in between. Per germline, CDR1 SGHAT and CDR2 FQNNGV. The CDR3 runs to 13 residues. The CDR3 reads CASSFTLDGELFF. As DNA, the CDR3 is TGTGCCAGCAGCTTCACCTTAGACGGGGAGCTGTTTTTT.

Here the CDR3 DNA reads TGTGCCAGCAGTGCGGCTAGTCTAAAAAGTCCGCGAATTAATGAGCAGTTCTTC. Translation: CASSAASLKSPRINEQFF. The chain joins TRBV6-1 to TRBJ2-1; no clear D. V shed 4 bases and J shed 7 bases, with 26 bases lying between them. This CDR3 region has 18 residues. Germline values: CDR1 MNHNS, CDR2 SASEGT.

The chain carries TRBV2 and TRBJ1-1; D remains ambiguous. CDR1 and CDR2 from the germline V gene are SNHLY and FYNNEI. This CDR3 spans 14 amino acids. V was shortened by 8 bases and J by 0 bases, with 13 bases between the two germline ends. The CDR3 is CASGFSRVNTEAFF. In DNA form, the CDR3 reads TGTGCCAGCGGTTTCAGCCGGGTGAACACTGAAGCTTTCTTT.

The rearrangement links TRBV11-2 to TRBJ2-2; 8 positions agree with TRBD2. Germline CDR1 is SGHAT and CDR2 is FQNNGV. This CDR3 has 14 residues. V trimming: 2 bases; J trimming: 8 bases; junction bases outside the gene matches: 4. This chain's CDR3 is CASSLLAGSGELFF. DNA of the CDR3: TGTGCCAGCAGCTTACTAGCGGGTTCGGGGGAGCTGTTTTTT.

This clone was seen a handful of times. The chain is built from TRBV30 and TRBJ2-1; D is undetermined. Germline V CDR1 and CDR2: GTSNPN, SVGIG (reference sequence). This CDR3 is built from 11 residues. V was clipped by 2 bases and J by 10 bases, with 9 bases between them. The CDR3 here is CAWSHSIEQFF. CDR3 nucleotides: TGTGCCTGGAGTCATAGCATCGAGCAGTTCTTC.

The rearrangement joins TRBV18 to TRBJ1-1; TRBD1 is a possible D gene (6 bases). CDR3 length: 15 residues. Germline assignment: CDR1 KGHSH and CDR2 LQKENI. Trimming removed 3 bases at V and 1 base at J, with 12 bases between. CDR3 amino acids: CASSPMGGENTEAFF. The CDR3 DNA is TGTGCCAGCTCACCCATGGGGGGCGAGAACACTGAAGCTTTCTTT.

The V and J genes are TRBV7-8 and TRBJ1-5; 7 bases align to TRBD1. The junction had 4 bases not matched to a gene; V was cut back by 5 bases and J by 6 bases. This CDR3 is 13 amino acids long. The germline CDR1 and CDR2 sequences are SGHVS and FQNEAQ. This chain's CDR3 is CASSPGTAQPQHF. DNA of the CDR3: TGTGCCAGCAGCCCCGGGACAGCTCAGCCCCAGCATTTT.

This chain links TRBV21-1 with TRBJ2-3. TRBV21-1 is a known pseudogene. The CDR3 contains 17 residues. The CDR3 is CASSKMRIQGVTDTQYF. Here the CDR3 DNA reads TGTGCCAGCAGCAAAATGCGCATTCAGGGAGTCACAGATACGCAGTATTTT.

This chain joins TRBV7-9 and TRBJ1-2; 7 nucleotides line up with TRBD1. This CDR3 region has 15 residues. Unmatched junction bases numbered 12, after V lost 5 bases and J lost 6 bases. Germline V gene lookup returns CDR1 SEHNR and CDR2 FQNEAQ (reference sequence). The CDR3 loop is CASSHTRQGVDGYTF. Here the CDR3 DNA reads TGTGCCAGCAGCCATACCCGCCAGGGGGTCGATGGCTACACCTTC.

The rearrangement joins TRBV19 to TRBJ1-2; D unclear. The CDR3 loop spans 14 amino acids. V gave up 2 bases and J gave up 3 bases, with 10 bases separating them. Germline values: CDR1 LNHDA, CDR2 SQIVND (reference sequence). This CDR3 reads CASSIPSGDYGYTF. CDR3 sequence (DNA): TGTGCCAGTAGTATACCGAGCGGGGACTATGGCTACACCTTC.

The chain recombines TRBV10-3 with TRBJ2-5; D might be TRBD2 (5 bases). CDR1 is ENHRY and CDR2 is SYGVKD in the germline V gene. V gave up 4 bases and J gave up 5 bases, with 11 bases separating them. The CDR3 runs to 13 residues. CDR3 in DNA: TGTGCCATCAGTGGTAATAGCGCTGAGACCCAGTACTTC. Protein: CAISGNSAETQYF.

The gene calls are TRBV10-3 and TRBJ1-1, with a tentative D call TRBD1 (6 bases). This CDR3 is 15 amino acids long. V was clipped by 3 bases and J by 1 base, with 12 bases between them. Germline lookup yields CDR1 ENHRY and CDR2 SYGVKD. CDR3 in amino acids: CAISDPGHQNTEAFF. The CDR3 DNA follows: TGTGCCATCAGTGATCCGGGACACCAGAACACTGAAGCTTTCTTT.

The chain uses TRBV4-1 and TRBJ2-3; 13 bases map to TRBD2. Germline loops: CDR1 MGHRA, CDR2 YSYEKL. V was clipped by 4 bases and J by 5 bases; unmatched bases: 6. CDR3 size: 16 residues. The CDR3 reads CASSRTSGGALDTQYF. The CDR3, as DNA: TGCGCCAGCAGCCGAACTAGCGGGGGGGCGTTAGATACGCAGTATTTT.

The DNA for the CDR3 is TGTGCCAGCTCACCATTAGCGGGAAATACAAGGAACTATCAAGAGACCCAGTACTTC. Translation gives CASSPLAGNTRNYQETQYF. V and J are TRBV18 and TRBJ2-5; the match to TRBD2 covers 8 bases. From germline, CDR1 is KGHSH and CDR2 LQKENI. This CDR3 has 19 residues. The V and J ends lost 2 bases and 2 bases, in that order; junction bases with no gene match: 16. Full variable domain (rest looked up from reference TRBV18 and TRBJ2-5): NAGVMQNPRHLVRRRGQEARLRCSPMKGHSHVYWYRQLPEEGLKFMVYLQKENIIDESGMPKERFSAEFPKEGPSILRIQQVVRGDSAAYFCASSPLAGNTRNYQETQYFGPGTRLLVL.

This clone was found once. The chain employs TRBV2 and TRBJ2-1; 8 bases align to TRBD2. CDR1 is SNHLY, CDR2 FYNNEI, per germline. The CDR3 consists of 14 residues. V shed 6 bases and J 7 bases; nucleotides not matched to a gene: 8. The CDR3 DNA reads TGTGCCAGCAGAAGGCTCGGGGGGGGGAATGAGCAGTTCTTC. As protein: CASRRLGGGNEQFF.

The rearrangement joins TRBV29-1 to TRBJ2-7; D remains unclear. This CDR3 contains 15 residues. Trimming removed 1 base from V and 2 bases from J, with 15 bases in between. Germline V CDR1 and CDR2: SQVTM, ANQGSEA. The DNA of the CDR3 is TGCAGCGTTGAAGTTTTCACATCCTGGGCCTACGAGCAGTACTTC. It codes for CSVEVFTSWAYEQYF.

The J gene is TRBJ2-1, the V gene TRBV6-6; D unresolved. The V and J ends lost 0 bases and 6 bases respectively, with 15 bases between them. CDR3 length equals 16 residues. CDR1 and CDR2 from the germline V gene are MNHNY and SVGAGI (reference sequence). The CDR3 DNA follows: TGTGCCAGCAGTTACTCGAGACCCCAGTTAGGCAATGAGCAGTTCTTC. Translating gives CASSYSRPQLGNEQFF.

V and J are TRBV5-6 and TRBJ1-1; no firm D call. Trimming took 5 bases from V and 0 from J, leaving 8 bases between them. The CDR3 has 13 residues. The germline V gene encodes CDR1 SGHDT and CDR2 YYEEEE. The CDR3 DNA follows: TGTGCCAGCAGGCGGCAGGTGAACACTGAAGCTTTCTTT. As protein: CASRRQVNTEAFF.

As concerns this clone: Other DNA sequences in the same sample also yield this CDR3. CDR3 DNA: TGTGCCTGGAGTCTCAGCTATGGCTACACCTTC. Protein: CAWSLSYGYTF. The chain couples TRBV30 to TRBJ1-2; D gene unclear. The CDR3 contains 11 residues. The ends were cut back, 2 bases at V and 4 bases at J, with 5 bases in the middle. Germline V gene data show CDR1 as GTSNPN and CDR2 as SVGIG (reference sequence).

The V call is TRBV18, the J call TRBJ1-2; 8 bases match TRBD1. The CDR3 loop spans 16 amino acids. CDR1 KGHSH and CDR2 LQKENI come from the germline V gene. Losses at the gene ends were 2 bases for V and 2 bases for J; bases not matched to a gene: 7. DNA of the CDR3: TGTGCCAGCTCACCAACCGGGCAGGGGGCAAACTATGGCTACACCTTC. Translated: CASSPTGQGANYGYTF.

This chain joins TRBV30 and TRBJ1-5; D remains ambiguous. Trimming stripped 0 bases from V and 2 bases from J, with 8 bases between. CDR1 is GTSNPN, CDR2 SVGIG, per germline (reference sequence). The CDR3 consists of 14 residues. CDR3 loop: CAWSVEGGNQPQHF. The CDR3 nucleotides are TGTGCCTGGAGTGTAGAGGGCGGCAATCAGCCCCAGCATTTT.

This rearrangement joins TRBV5-6 to TRBJ1-1; TRBD1 matches 8 bases. With 0 bases clipped from V and 10 bases from J, the junction kept 2 bases outside the gene matches. CDR1 and CDR2 (germline): SGHDT, YYEEEE. This CDR3 spans 12 amino acids. Here the CDR3 reads CASSLEDRAAFF. In DNA form, the CDR3 reads TGTGCCAGCAGCTTGGAGGACAGGGCAGCTTTCTTT.

V is TRBV6-1 and J is TRBJ2-3; 7 nucleotides agree with TRBD2. Germline V CDR1 and CDR2: MNHNS, SASEGT. The length of the CDR3 is 15 residues. V lost 4 bases and J lost 2; bases outside the gene matches: 6. This CDR3 reads CASSVGLADTDTQYF. The CDR3 bases are TGTGCCAGCAGTGTAGGCCTAGCGGACACAGATACGCAGTATTTT.

The chain joins TRBV19 to TRBJ2-1; D unclear. CDR1 and CDR2 from the germline V gene are LNHDA and SQIVND (reference sequence). The CDR3 length is 13 residues. V gave up 3 bases and J gave up 3 bases, with 6 bases separating them. The CDR3 sequence is CASSIFLYNEQFF. The CDR3, as DNA: TGTGCCAGTAGTATCTTTCTCTACAATGAGCAGTTCTTC.

The gene calls are TRBV19 and TRBJ2-1; perhaps TRBD1 as D (5 bases). The CDR3 is 13 residues long. CDR1 and CDR2 from the germline V gene are LNHDA and SQIVND (reference sequence). V was trimmed by 3 bases and J by 4 bases, leaving 7 bases between them. CDR3 sequence reads: CASSINRYNEQFF. DNA for the CDR3: TGTGCCAGTAGTATTAACAGGTACAATGAGCAGTTCTTC.

The chain recombines TRBV7-8 with TRBJ1-5, with 7 bases aligning to TRBD1. Trimming took 5 bases from V and 4 from J; bases not matched to a gene: 2. The CDR3 extends over 13 amino acids. Germline V gene sequence: CDR1 SGHVS, CDR2 FQNEAQ. The CDR3 loop is CASSVTGNQPQHF. In nucleotides, the CDR3 is TGTGCCAGCAGCGTGACAGGGAATCAGCCCCAGCATTTT.

V is TRBV27 and J is TRBJ2-7, with D possibly being TRBD2 (6 bases). In germline, CDR1 is MNHEY, CDR2 SMNVEV (reference sequence). The V and J ends lost 3 bases and 4 bases respectively, with 13 bases between them. This CDR3 spans 14 amino acids. The CDR3 nucleotides are TGTGCCAGCAGTTTTTCCCGGGACTCGTACGAGCAGTACTTC. Its translation is CASSFSRDSYEQYF.

The chain joins TRBV6-1 to TRBJ1-5, with D possibly matching TRBD1 (6 bases). Trimming removed 4 bases at V and 9 bases at J, with 13 bases between. CDR3 length: 13 residues. The germline V gene encodes CDR1 MNHNS and CDR2 SASEGT. The CDR3 region has the DNA TGTGCCAGCAGTGGGGAGGGGGGTCGGCCCCAGCATTTT. This translates into CASSGEGGRPQHF.

The V call is TRBV5-1, the J call TRBJ2-7; 9 bases map to TRBD1. The CDR3 contains 15 residues. Germline V gene sequence: CDR1 SGHRS, CDR2 YFSETQ. The ends lost 0 bases at V and 3 bases at J; junction bases unmatched: 4. The CDR3 spells CASSLAPGQGYEQYF. DNA for the CDR3: TGCGCCAGCAGCTTGGCCCCGGGACAGGGCTACGAGCAGTACTTC.